The 29 T cell receptor beta chains below all came from one sample that was sequenced in a study of CD8+CD57+ T cells in acquired aplastic anemia. The TCR beta profiling, which covered VDJ combination and CDR3 sequence, was carried out using genomic DNA as the template. Each CDR3 protein is one row after TCRdb ran MiXCR on the reads. The sample yields more than 150,000 distinct CDR3 sequences, approximately 46% seen once. The sequencing input was sorted CD4+, CD8+, or CD8+CD57+ T cells (not recorded which) from PBMCs. These TCRs come from a human donor in good health.

The rearrangement uses TRBV6-9 and TRBJ1-6; D is unclear. CDR1 is MNHGY, CDR2 SVAAGI, per germline. Trimming took 4 bases from V and 9 from J, leaving 4 bases between them. The CDR3 contains 11 residues. CDR3 amino acids: CASSSPSPLHF. The CDR3 nucleotides are TGTGCCAGCAGTTCCCCTTCACCCCTCCACTTT.

This clonotype was counted a few times. For the CDR3, the DNA is TGCGCCAGCAGTGAGACCCCGGGACTCCAGAGAACTGAAGCTTTCTTT. It encodes CASSETPGLQRTEAFF. The chain uses TRBV10-1 and TRBJ1-1; weak D call: TRBD1 (5 bases). Between the trimmed V and J ends, which lost 2 bases and 5 bases, there was a span of 18 bases. Germline loops: CDR1 WNHNN, CDR2 SYGVQD (reference sequence). The CDR3 has 16 amino acids.

This clonotype was seen at least ten times. The V gene is TRBV7-9, the J gene TRBJ2-3; D might be TRBD2 (7 bases). Germline-derived CDR1 and CDR2 are SEHNR and FQNEAQ (reference sequence). V lost 8 bases, J lost 1 base, and 22 bases lay in between. There are 17 residues in the CDR3. CDR3 region: CASGGGGYSTRTDTQYF. In DNA form, the CDR3 reads TGTGCCAGCGGGGGCGGGGGCTATTCGACGCGCACAGATACGCAGTATTTT.

This chain joins TRBV10-3 and TRBJ1-2; a possible D gene is TRBD1 (5 bases). Trimming pared 3 bases from V and 8 bases from J, leaving 22 bases between. Germline values: CDR1 ENHRY, CDR2 SYGVKD. The CDR3 runs 16 residues. The DNA of the CDR3 is TGTGCCATCAGTGATCTGGTACCGGACATGCCTGGAGGCTACACCTTC. It yields the protein CAISDLVPDMPGGYTF.

This clonotype was recorded at least ten times. CDR3 region: CASSSIAGGPHEQFF. The CDR3 nucleotides are TGTGCCAGCAGCTCGATAGCGGGAGGGCCTCATGAGCAGTTCTTC. The V call is TRBV7-9, the J call TRBJ2-1; 11 bases align to TRBD2. The V gene's germline CDR1 is SEHNR and CDR2 FQNEAQ (reference sequence). This CDR3 comprises 15 residues. Unmatched junction bases numbered 7, after V lost 4 bases and J lost 8 bases.

This clonotype was detected many times. V usage is TRBV7-9 and J usage is TRBJ1-4, with D possibly being TRBD1 (5 bases). The CDR3 spans 13 residues. The V and J ends lost 5 bases and 8 bases respectively, with 12 bases between them. CDR1 and CDR2 (germline): SEHNR, FQNEAQ (reference sequence). CDR3 sequence: CASSPDGGEKLFF. The CDR3 DNA sequence: TGTGCCAGCAGCCCCGACGGGGGGGAAAAACTGTTTTTT.

J is TRBJ1-2 and V is TRBV29-1; tentative D call: TRBD1 (5 bases). The CDR3 consists of 13 residues. Germline-derived CDR1 and CDR2 are SQVTM and ANQGSEA. The CDR3 region has the DNA TGCCAGCAGTTCATTCAGGGCGGCTATGGCTACACCTTC. It translates to CQQFIQGGYGYTF.

The chain has TRBV20-1 and TRBJ1-1; D remains unclear. From germline, CDR1 is DFQATT and CDR2 SNEGSKA (reference sequence). V lost 6 bases to trimming and J lost 8 bases, with 19 bases between them. The CDR3 has 13 residues. CDR3: CSAQPGLAREAFF. DNA for the CDR3: TGCAGTGCCCAGCCGGGCCTCGCACGGGAAGCTTTCTTT.

The V and J genes are TRBV12-3 or TRBV12-4 and TRBJ2-7, with 9 bases identical to TRBD1. The J segment lost 2 bases and the V segment lost 5 bases, leaving 7 bases of the junction unmatched. CDR3 length equals 15 residues. CDR3: CASSVPGQGTYEQYF. Here the CDR3 DNA reads TGTGCCAGCAGTGTGCCCGGACAGGGGACCTACGAGCAGTACTTC.

Concerning this clonotype: This may arise from a read error, as a much more abundant clone is one base away. V is TRBV18 and J is TRBJ2-5, with D possibly called TRBD1 or TRBD2 (5 bases each). Germline CDR1 and CDR2: KGHSH and LQKENI. This CDR3 region has 13 residues. Here the CDR3 reads CAGSPGREETQYF. The CDR3 DNA reads TGTGCCGGCTCACCGGGGCGGGAAGAGACCCAGTACTTC.

In regard to this clonotype: One base away lies a much larger clone, so this may be a sequencing read error. The rearrangement joins TRBV29-1 to TRBJ2-7, with 9 bases aligning to TRBD1. This CDR3 comprises 15 residues. The junction had 8 bases not matched to a gene; V was cut back by 3 bases and J by 2 bases. Germline CDR1 reads SQVTM; CDR2 reads ANQGSEA. Here the CDR3 DNA reads TGCAGCGTTGAGAACCCACAGGGGGCCCCCTACGAGCAGTACTTC. Its protein product is CSVENPQGAPYEQYF.

This clonotype was detected ten times or more. The chain combines TRBV6-5 with TRBJ2-7, with D tentatively TRBD1 (6 bases). The V and J ends lost 6 bases and 2 bases respectively, with 17 bases between them. CDR1 is MNHEY and CDR2 is SVGAGI in the germline V gene. This CDR3 is built from 15 residues. The CDR3: CASSYREMSTYEQYF. The CDR3 DNA is TGTGCCAGCAGCTACAGGGAGATGAGTACCTACGAGCAGTACTTC.

CDR3 sequence: CASSQGGNSGANVLTF. The CDR3 DNA sequence: TGTGCCAGCAGCCAAGGGGGGAACTCTGGGGCCAACGTCCTGACTTTC. J is TRBJ2-6 and V is TRBV4-2; D possibly matches TRBD1 or TRBD2 (5 bases each). V was cut by 1 base and J by 0 bases, with 7 bases left in between. From germline, CDR1 is LGHNA and CDR2 YNFKEQ. The CDR3 covers 16 residues.

This clonotype showed up many times. The CDR3 bases are TGCAGTGCTGCCCGCACAGGTTATCAGCCCCAGCATTTT. It encodes CSAARTGYQPQHF. This sequence joins TRBV20-1 and TRBJ1-5; possibly TRBD1 for D (5 bases). This CDR3 is built from 13 residues. Trimming took off 5 bases at V and 5 bases at J, with 13 bases between the two ends. Per the germline V gene, CDR1 is DFQATT and CDR2 is SNEGSKA (reference sequence).

This clonotype was counted many times. The J gene is TRBJ2-3, the V gene TRBV19; a weak D match, TRBD2 (5 bases). V gave up 6 bases and J gave up 2 bases, with 15 bases separating them. Germline V gives CDR1 LNHDA, CDR2 SQIVND (reference sequence). The CDR3 covers 15 residues. CDR3 in amino acids: CASSLGLASTDTQYF. In DNA, the CDR3 is TGTGCCAGTAGCCTCGGCCTAGCCTCCACAGATACGCAGTATTTT.

In this sample, this clonotype turned up a few times. The V call is TRBV19, the J call TRBJ1-1, with TRBD1 identical over 12 bases. Germline assignment: CDR1 LNHDA and CDR2 SQIVND (reference sequence). Trimming cost V 6 bases and J 4 bases; bases outside gene matches: 6. CDR3 length equals 15 residues. CDR3 nucleotide sequence: TGTGCCAGTAGGCCGGGGACAGGGGGCCGCACTGAAGCTTTCTTT. Translating it yields CASRPGTGGRTEAFF.

This clonotype was detected only once. The chain carries TRBV5-1 and TRBJ1-1; D unclear. This CDR3 comprises 11 residues. CDR1 SGHRS and CDR2 YFSETQ come from the germline V gene. Trimming removed 8 bases at V and 1 base at J, with 6 bases between. CDR3 DNA: TGCGCCAGTGGCGAGAACACTGAAGCTTTCTTT. Its protein product is CASGENTEAFF.

The sample holds many counts of this clonotype. The chain recombines TRBV2 with TRBJ2-1; TRBD1 is a possible D gene (6 bases). Looked up from germline, CDR1 is SNHLY and CDR2 is FYNNEI. The CDR3 runs 13 residues. Trimming pared 5 bases from V and 10 bases from J, leaving 15 bases between. CDR3 in DNA: TGTGCCAGCAGTCGTGGAACCGGGACAGAGCAGTTCTTC. Its translation: CASSRGTGTEQFF.

Many counts were recorded for this clonotype. The chain carries TRBV2 and TRBJ1-1; perhaps TRBD1 as D (5 bases). Germline V lookup: CDR1 SNHLY, CDR2 FYNNEI. V was trimmed by 8 bases and J by 3 bases, leaving 13 bases between them. This CDR3 comprises 13 residues. The CDR3 coding sequence is TGTGCCAGCGGACCCGGGACTCACACTGAAGCTTTCTTT. This codes for CASGPGTHTEAFF. The full variable domain, its missing parts supplied by reference TRBV2 and TRBJ1-1, is EPEVTQTPSHQVTQMGQEVILRCVPISNHLYFYWYRQILGQKVEFLVSFYNNEISEKSEIFDDQFSVERPDGSNFTLKIRSTKLEDSAMYFCASGPGTHTEAFFGQGTRLTVV.

This clonotype was recorded many times. The rearrangement uses TRBV11-2 and TRBJ2-2; no firm D call. V lost 0 bases to trimming and J lost 4 bases, with 12 bases between them. Per germline, CDR1 SGHAT and CDR2 FQNNGV. This CDR3 region has 16 residues. In nucleotides, the CDR3 is TGTGCCAGCAGCTTAGAACCAATGAGGAGCACCGGGGAGCTGTTTTTT. It specifies CASSLEPMRSTGELFF.

The chain couples TRBV19 to TRBJ1-1, with 7 bases identical to TRBD1. This CDR3 comprises 13 residues. J was trimmed by 0 bases and V by 9 bases; bases with no gene match: 4. Germline CDR1 LNHDA, CDR2 SQIVND (reference sequence). The CDR3 is CASWTGMNTEAFF. CDR3 bases: TGTGCCAGCTGGACAGGAATGAACACTGAAGCTTTCTTT.

As concerns this clonotype: A read error may be the cause here, since a much bigger clone is one base away. This sequence joins TRBV12-3 or TRBV12-4 and TRBJ2-1; 11 nucleotides match TRBD2. The CDR3 extends over 15 amino acids. The CDR3: CASSFWLAGGSEQLF. The DNA of the CDR3 is TGTGCCAGCAGTTTCTGGCTAGCGGGAGGATCTGAGCAGCTCTTC.

This clonotype was seen at least ten times. This chain uses TRBV10-3 with TRBJ2-1, with a possible D match to TRBD1 (5 bases). Germline V gene lookup returns CDR1 ENHRY and CDR2 SYGVKD. The CDR3 sequence is 13 residues long. V shed 0 bases and J shed 9 bases, with 9 bases lying between them. CDR3 loop: CAISESRDTEQFF. Here the CDR3 DNA reads TGTGCCATCAGTGAGTCCAGGGATACTGAGCAGTTCTTC.

The chain joins TRBV11-2 to TRBJ2-2; weak D call: TRBD2 (6 bases). The ends were cut back, 6 bases at V and 5 bases at J, with 22 bases in the middle. The V gene's germline CDR1 is SGHAT and CDR2 FQNNGV. This CDR3 is built from 17 residues. For the CDR3, the DNA is TGTGCCAGCAGTACAACTGGGGGAGGCAGGCGAACCGGGGAGCTGTTTTTT. Amino acids: CASSTTGGGRRTGELFF. The whole variable domain, filled in from reference TRBV11-2 and TRBJ2-2, reads EAGVAQSPRYKIIEKRQSVAFWCNPISGHATLYWYQQILGQGPKLLIQFQNNGVVDDSQLPKDRFSAERLKGVDSTLKIQPAKLEDSAVYLCASSTTGGGRRTGELFFGEGSRLTVL.

This clonotype was observed a single time. V and J are TRBV19 and TRBJ1-1; 7 bases match TRBD1. Losses at the gene ends were 6 bases for V and 1 base for J; bases not matched to a gene: 2. Germline CDR1 reads LNHDA; CDR2 reads SQIVND (reference sequence). This CDR3 comprises 13 residues. The CDR3 DNA is TGTGCCAGTAGGGGACAGAGGAACACTGAAGCTTTCTTT. It yields the protein CASRGQRNTEAFF.

The gene calls are TRBV7-2 and TRBJ2-5, with 10 bases identical to TRBD2. V lost 5 bases, J lost 6 bases, and 12 bases stayed unmatched. CDR3 length: 16 amino acids. Germline V lookup: CDR1 SGHTA, CDR2 FQGNSA. CDR3 residues: CASSTSASGSRQTQYF. CDR3 nucleotide sequence: TGTGCCAGCAGCACCTCCGCTAGCGGGAGTAGGCAGACCCAGTACTTC.

The rearrangement links TRBV24-1 to TRBJ2-5; perhaps TRBD1 as D (5 bases). Germline CDR1 KGHDR, CDR2 SFDVKD. The length of the CDR3 is 12 residues. Trimming stripped 1 base from V and 11 bases from J, with 10 bases between. The CDR3 bases are TGTGCCACCAGTGATTTAGCCGGACAACAGTACTTC. As protein: CATSDLAGQQYF.

The chain carries TRBV7-9 and TRBJ1-1; 7 bases align to TRBD1. The J segment lost 5 bases and the V segment lost 3 bases, leaving 3 bases of the junction unmatched. CDR1 is SEHNR, CDR2 FQNEAQ, per germline (reference sequence). The CDR3 has 13 amino acids. The CDR3 sequence: CASSFRGETEAFF. CDR3 coding DNA: TGTGCCAGCAGCTTCAGGGGGGAAACTGAAGCTTTCTTT.

This clonotype showed up many times. The chain uses TRBV7-2 and TRBJ2-2; TRBD2 is a possible D gene (6 bases). Trimming took 4 bases from V and 7 from J, leaving 16 bases between them. Germline lookup yields CDR1 SGHTA and CDR2 FQGNSA. CDR3 length: 15 residues. In nucleotides, the CDR3 is TGTGCCAGCAGCTCAAGCGGGCTGCAGGGCGGGGAGCTGTTTTTT. Translating it yields CASSSSGLQGGELFF.